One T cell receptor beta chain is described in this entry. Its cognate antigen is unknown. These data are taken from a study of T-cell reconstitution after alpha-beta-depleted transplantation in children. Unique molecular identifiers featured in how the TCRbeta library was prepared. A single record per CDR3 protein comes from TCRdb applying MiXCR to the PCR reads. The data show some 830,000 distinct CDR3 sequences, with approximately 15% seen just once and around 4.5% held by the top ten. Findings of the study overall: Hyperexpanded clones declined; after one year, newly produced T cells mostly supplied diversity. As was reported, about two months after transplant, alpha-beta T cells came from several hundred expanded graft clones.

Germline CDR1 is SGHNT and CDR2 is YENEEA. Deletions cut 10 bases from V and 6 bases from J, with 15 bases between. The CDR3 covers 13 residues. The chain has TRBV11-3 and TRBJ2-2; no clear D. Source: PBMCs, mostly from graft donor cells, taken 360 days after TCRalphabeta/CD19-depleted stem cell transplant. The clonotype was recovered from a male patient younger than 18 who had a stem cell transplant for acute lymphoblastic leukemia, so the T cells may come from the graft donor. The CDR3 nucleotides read TGTGCCAACCTGGGCCACAAGGCCGGGGAGCTGTTTTTT. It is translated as CANLGHKAGELFF.